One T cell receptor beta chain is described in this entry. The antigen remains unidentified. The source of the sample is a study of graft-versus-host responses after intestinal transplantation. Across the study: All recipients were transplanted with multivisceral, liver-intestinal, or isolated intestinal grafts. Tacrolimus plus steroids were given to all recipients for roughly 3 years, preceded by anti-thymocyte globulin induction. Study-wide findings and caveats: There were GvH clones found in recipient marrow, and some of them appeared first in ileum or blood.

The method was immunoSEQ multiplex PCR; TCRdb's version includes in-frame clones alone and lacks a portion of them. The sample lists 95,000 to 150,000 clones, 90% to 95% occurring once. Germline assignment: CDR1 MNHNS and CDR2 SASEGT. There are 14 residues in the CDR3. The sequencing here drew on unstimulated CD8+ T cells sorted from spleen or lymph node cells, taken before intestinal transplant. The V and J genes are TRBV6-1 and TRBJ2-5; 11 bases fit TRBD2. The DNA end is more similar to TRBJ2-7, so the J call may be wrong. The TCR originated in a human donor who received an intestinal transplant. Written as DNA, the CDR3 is TGTGCCAGCATCAGACTAGCGGGATACTACGAGCAGTACTTC. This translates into CASIRLAGYYEQYF.